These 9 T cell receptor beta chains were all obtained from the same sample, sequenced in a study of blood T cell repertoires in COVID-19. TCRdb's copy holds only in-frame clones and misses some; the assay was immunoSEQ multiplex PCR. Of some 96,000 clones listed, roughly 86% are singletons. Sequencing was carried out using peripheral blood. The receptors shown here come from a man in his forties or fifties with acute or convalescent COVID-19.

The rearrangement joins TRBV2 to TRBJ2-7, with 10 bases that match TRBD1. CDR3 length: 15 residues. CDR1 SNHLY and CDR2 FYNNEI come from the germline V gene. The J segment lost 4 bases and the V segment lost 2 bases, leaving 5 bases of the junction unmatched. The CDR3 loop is CASSESRDRGYEQYF. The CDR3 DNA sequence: TGTGCCAGCAGTGAAAGCCGGGACAGGGGTTACGAGCAGTACTTC.

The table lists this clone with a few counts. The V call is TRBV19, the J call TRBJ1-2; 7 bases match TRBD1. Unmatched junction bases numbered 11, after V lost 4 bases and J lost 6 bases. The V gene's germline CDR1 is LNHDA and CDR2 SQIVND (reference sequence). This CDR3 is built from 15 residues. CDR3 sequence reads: CASSTWDRGTDGYTF. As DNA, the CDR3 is TGTGCCAGTAGTACCTGGGACAGAGGGACGGATGGCTACACCTTC.

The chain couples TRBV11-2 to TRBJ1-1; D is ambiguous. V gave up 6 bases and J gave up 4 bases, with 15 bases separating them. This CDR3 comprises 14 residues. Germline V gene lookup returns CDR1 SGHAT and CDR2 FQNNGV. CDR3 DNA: TGTGCCAGCAGGGACTCATCCACCCTCACTGAAGCTTTCTTT. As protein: CASRDSSTLTEAFF.

DNA of the CDR3: TGTGCCAGTAGCCCCAAGCAGGGCCTCAATCAGCCCCAGCATTTT. It yields the protein CASSPKQGLNQPQHF. The chain recombines TRBV19 with TRBJ1-5; D perhaps matches TRBD1 (5 bases). The CDR3 is 15 amino acids. Trimming pared 6 bases from V and 3 bases from J, leaving 15 bases between. CDR1 is LNHDA and CDR2 is SQIVND in the germline V gene (reference sequence).

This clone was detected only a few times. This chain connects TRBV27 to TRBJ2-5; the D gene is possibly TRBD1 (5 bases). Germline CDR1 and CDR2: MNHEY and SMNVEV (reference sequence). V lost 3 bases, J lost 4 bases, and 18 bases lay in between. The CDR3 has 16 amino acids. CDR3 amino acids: CASSFRVGDRLETQYF. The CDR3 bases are TGTGCCAGCAGTTTCAGGGTAGGGGATCGGTTAGAGACCCAGTACTTC.

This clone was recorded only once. The CDR3 nucleotides read TGTGCCAGCAGCCCCGGGAGAGGCACAGATACGCAGTATTTT. Encoded protein: CASSPGRGTDTQYF. The rearrangement links TRBV11-3 to TRBJ2-3; a weak D match, TRBD2 (6 bases). CDR1 and CDR2 (germline): SGHNT, YENEEA. Trimming pared 5 bases from V and 1 base from J, leaving 10 bases between. CDR3 length equals 14 residues.

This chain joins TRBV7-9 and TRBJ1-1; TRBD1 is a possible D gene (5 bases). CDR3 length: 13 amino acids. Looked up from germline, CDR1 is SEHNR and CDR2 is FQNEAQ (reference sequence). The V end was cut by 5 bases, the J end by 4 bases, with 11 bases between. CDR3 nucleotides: TGTGCCAGCAGCCCGACAGAAACCACTGAAGCTTTCTTT. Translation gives CASSPTETTEAFF.

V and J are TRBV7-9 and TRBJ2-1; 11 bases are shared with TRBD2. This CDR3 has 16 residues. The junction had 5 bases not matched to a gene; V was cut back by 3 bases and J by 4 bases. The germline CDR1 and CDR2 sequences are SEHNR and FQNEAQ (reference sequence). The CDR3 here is CASSFSGRAPYNEQFF. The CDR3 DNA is TGTGCCAGCAGCTTTAGCGGGAGGGCCCCATACAATGAGCAGTTCTTC.

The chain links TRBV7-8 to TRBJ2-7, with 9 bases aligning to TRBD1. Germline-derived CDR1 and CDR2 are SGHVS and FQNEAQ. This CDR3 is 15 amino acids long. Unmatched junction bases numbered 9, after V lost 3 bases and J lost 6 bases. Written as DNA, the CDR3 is TGTGCCAGCAGCTTCCTTGGACAGGGGATTTCCGAGCAGTACTTC. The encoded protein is CASSFLGQGISEQYF.